A selection of T cell receptor beta chains follows, all from one sample in a study of blood T cell repertoires in COVID-19. This table comes from immunoSEQ multiplex PCR, and its TCRdb copy is limited to in-frame clones, with some not included. The data contain about 240,000 clones, around 83% of them singletons. The sequenced sample consisted of peripheral blood. All receptors derive from a woman in her sixties with active or convalescent COVID-19. Each CDR3 is given with its conserved first and last residue. D genes are given only for firm matches. Where a row states a size, it is once, few, many or the class of an expanded clone; other rows omit it.

>TRBD1|TRBV19|TRBJ2-7|few
TGTGCCAGTAAGGATGAACAGGGGGCTCACGAGCAGTACTTC
CASKDEQGAHEQYF
>.|TRBV11-3|TRBJ2-2|.
TGTGCCAGCAGCAGTAGTTCCGGGGAGCTGTTTTTT
CASSSSSGELFF
>.|TRBV5-1|TRBJ1-2|.
TGCGCCAGCAGTCCGGGACTGTATGGCTACACCTTC
CASSPGLYGYTF
>.|TRBV7-2|TRBJ1-3|.
TGTGCCAGCAGCCTACAGGAAACCTCTGGAAACACCATATATTTT
CASSLQETSGNTIYF
>.|TRBV3-1/TRBV3-2|TRBJ2-3|.
TGTGCCAGCAGCCCAAGGACTGCCACAGATACGCAGTATTTT
CASSPRTATDTQYF
>.|TRBV12-3/TRBV12-4|TRBJ2-1|.
TGTGCCAGCAGTCCACAGGGAGGGGGTGAGCAGTTCTTC
CASSPQGGGEQFF
>TRBD2|TRBV7-8|TRBJ2-1|.
TGTGCCAGCAGCTTAAACCCCGGGGGGTACAATGAGCAGTTCTTC
CASSLNPGGYNEQFF
>.|TRBV2|TRBJ1-5|.
TGTGCCAGCACAGACAGAGTCAATCAGCCCCAGCATTTT
CASTDRVNQPQHF
>TRBD1|TRBV7-2|TRBJ1-2|.
TGTGCCAGCAGCCACCCCGGCAGGGGGATCAACTATGGCTACACCTTC
CASSHPGRGINYGYTF
>TRBD1|TRBV5-6|TRBJ1-6|.
TGTGCCAGCAGTTTCAAAGGGACAGATTATTCACCCCTCCACTTT
CASSFKGTDYSPLHF
>.|TRBV5-1|TRBJ2-7|few
TGCGCCAGCAGAGGGGGAAGCTCCTACGAGCAGTACTTC
CASRGGSSYEQYF
>.|TRBV5-6|TRBJ2-7|.
TGTGCCAGCAGCTTTGGGGCCAGGGGCGAGCAGTACTTC
CASSFGARGEQYF